This T cell receptor beta chain was recorded in a study of tumor and adjacent non-tumor tissue in lung cancer. The template was RNA from unsorted bulk tissue. The length of the CDR3 is 17 residues. In germline, CDR1 is SGHNT, CDR2 YENEEA. V lost 10 bases to trimming and J lost 3 bases, with 24 bases between them. This clonotype was counted once. A modified ARM-PCR protocol with three rounds of nested PCR amplified TCRbeta. MiXCR was run by TCRdb on the multiplex PCR reads, yielding one entry per CDR3 protein. The sample has about 200,000 distinct CDR3 sequences; less than 80% are singletons. Specimen: lung tumor tissue. This sequence joins TRBV11-3 and TRBJ2-2; D possibly matches TRBD1 or TRBD2 (6 bases each). The source of this sequence is a man aged 60-69 years with non-small cell lung cancer. The DNA of the CDR3 is TGTGCCAACCGCCCAGCCGGAGGGGGTACTTACACCGGGGAGCTGTTTTTT. Translating gives CANRPAGGGTYTGELFF.